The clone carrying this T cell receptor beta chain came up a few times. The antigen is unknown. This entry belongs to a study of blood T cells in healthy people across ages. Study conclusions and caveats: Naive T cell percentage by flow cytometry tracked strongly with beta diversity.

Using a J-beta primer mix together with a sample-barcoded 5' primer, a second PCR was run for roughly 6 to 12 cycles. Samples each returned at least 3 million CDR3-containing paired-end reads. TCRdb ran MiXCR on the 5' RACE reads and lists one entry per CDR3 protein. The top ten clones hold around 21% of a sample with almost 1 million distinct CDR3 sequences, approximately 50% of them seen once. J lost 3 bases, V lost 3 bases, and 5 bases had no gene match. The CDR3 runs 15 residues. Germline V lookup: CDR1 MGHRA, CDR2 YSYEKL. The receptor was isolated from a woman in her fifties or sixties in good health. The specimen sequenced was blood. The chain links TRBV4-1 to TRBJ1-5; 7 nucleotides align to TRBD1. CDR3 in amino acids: CASSQDRNHNQPQHF. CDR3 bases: TGCGCCAGCAGCCAGGACAGGAACCACAATCAGCCCCAGCATTTT.